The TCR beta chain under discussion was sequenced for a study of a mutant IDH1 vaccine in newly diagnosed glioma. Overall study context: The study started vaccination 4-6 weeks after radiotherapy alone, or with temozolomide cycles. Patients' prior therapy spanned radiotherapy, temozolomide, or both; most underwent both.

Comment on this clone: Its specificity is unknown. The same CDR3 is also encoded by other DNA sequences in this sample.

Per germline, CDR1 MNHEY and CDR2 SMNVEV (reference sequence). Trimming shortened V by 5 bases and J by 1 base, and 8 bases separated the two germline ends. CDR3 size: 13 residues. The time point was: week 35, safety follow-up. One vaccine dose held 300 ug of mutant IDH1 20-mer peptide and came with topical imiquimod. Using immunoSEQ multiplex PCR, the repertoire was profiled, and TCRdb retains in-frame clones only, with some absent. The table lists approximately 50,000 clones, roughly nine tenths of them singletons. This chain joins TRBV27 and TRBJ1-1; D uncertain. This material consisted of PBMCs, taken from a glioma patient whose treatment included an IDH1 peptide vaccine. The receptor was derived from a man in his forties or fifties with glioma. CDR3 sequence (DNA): TGTGCCAGCAGTCCAACACGGAACACTGAAGCTTTCTTT. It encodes CASSPTRNTEAFF.